Here is one TCR beta chain with its context. Per the germline V gene, CDR1 is MGHDK and CDR2 is SYGVNS. Trimming took 4 bases from V and 5 from J, leaving 12 bases between them. The length of the CDR3 is 15 residues. The authors' processing: The authors estimated nucleated cell counts from reference gene primer amplification. This table comes from immunoSEQ multiplex PCR, and its TCRdb copy is limited to in-frame clones, with some not included. V, J and clone size reflect that table, while D and trimming were determined from the DNA. The repertoire includes roughly 250,000 clones, 75% to 90% of them detected once, and 2.4% sits in the top ten. The data were taken from a study of blood T cell repertoires in COVID-19. Study summary: Acute and convalescent COVID-19 specimens originated in the United States, Italy and Spain.

Adults between roughly 18 and 95 years of age took part from under 30 US areas. Cohorts were determined from participant-reported clinical history. This chain links TRBV25-1 with TRBJ1-6, with TRBD1 as a possible D gene (6 bases). Sequencing input: PBMCs or T cells enriched from blood (not recorded which). This receptor was obtained from a woman younger than 30 who had recovered from COVID-19. CDR3 DNA: TGTGCCAGCAGTGTAGGGGGGGCGGATAATTCACCCCTCCACTTT. Translating it yields CASSVGGADNSPLHF.